These 30 T cell receptor beta chains were sequenced from one sample in a study of T cell clonality in common variable immunodeficiency. Sequencing was performed with immunoSEQ multiplex PCR; in TCRdb, only in-frame clones are kept and a portion is missing. This sample has tens of thousands of clones, each found more than once. The source material was peripheral blood mononuclear cells. The receptors were sampled from a person aged 18 to 70 in good health.

This clone came up a few times. The read ends 3 residues shy of where the CDR3 ends; the end is completed using the germline J gene. The chain is built from TRBV20-1 and TRBJ2-7; 9 bases are a match to TRBD2. Germline V CDR1 and CDR2: DFQATT, SNEGSKA (reference sequence). The CDR3 has 14 residues. With 5 bases clipped from V and 5 bases from J, the junction kept 10 bases outside the gene matches. The sequenced CDR3 bases are TGCAGTGCTTCGTGGCTGCGGGGGGGCAACGAG. It translates to CSASWLRGGNE. The full CDR3 protein is CSASWLRGGNEQYF.

Ten or more counts support this clone. The CDR3 is cut off 3 residues early in the read; its end comes from the germline J gene. The chain couples TRBV5-5 to TRBJ1-4, with a weak D call TRBD1 (5 bases). V lost 3 bases and J 7 bases, leaving 13 bases between the germline ends. Germline assignment: CDR1 SGHKS and CDR2 YYEKEE (reference sequence). CDR3 length equals 14 residues. CDR3 amino acids: CASSWGLDLEKLFF. CDR3 bases read: TGTGCCAGCAGCTGGGGACTCGATCTTGAAAAA.

This clone was seen at least ten times. The sequence runs out 3 residues before the end of the CDR3; the remainder is reconstructed from the germline J gene. This chain joins TRBV18 and TRBJ2-3; 11 bases are a match to TRBD2. Germline loops: CDR1 KGHSH, CDR2 LQKENI. V shed 4 bases, J shed 0 bases, and the junction held 9 bases outside the gene matches. This CDR3 has 18 amino acids. The CDR3 sequence is CASSRIGTSGISTDTQYF. The sequenced part of the CDR3 DNA is TGTGCCAGCTCACGGATAGGGACTAGCGGAATTAGCACAGATACG.

This clone was seen at least ten times. Read coverage stops 3 residues before the CDR3 terminus; the germline J gene supplies the remainder. V and J are TRBV19 and TRBJ1-1, with D perhaps matching TRBD1 (5 bases). CDR1 is LNHDA and CDR2 is SQIVND in the germline V gene (reference sequence). The CDR3 covers 12 residues. Incomplete CDR3 DNA: TGTGCCAGTAGTATCGGGCAGGGAGAA. Translating gives CASSIGQGE. The full-length CDR3 reads as CASSIGQGEAFF.

Partial CDR3 DNA: TGCGCCAGCCGGGACAGCATGAACACTGAA. Its translation: CASRDSMNTE. In full, the CDR3 reads CASRDSMNTEAFF. The V and J genes are TRBV10-2 and TRBJ1-1, with 7 positions matching TRBD1. The CDR3 end lies 3 residues beyond the end of the read and is filled in from the germline J gene. With V trimmed by 8 bases and J by 0 bases, 3 bases remained unmatched. This CDR3 is built from 13 residues. Germline values: CDR1 WSHSY, CDR2 SAAADI.

This clone was observed at least ten times. Read coverage stops 3 residues before the CDR3 terminus; the germline J gene supplies the remainder. The genes are TRBV6-2 or TRBV6-3 and TRBJ2-3; D may be TRBD2 (6 bases). Deletions cut 7 bases from V and 4 bases from J, with 15 bases between. Germline loops: CDR1 MNHEY, CDR2 SVGEGT. The CDR3 has 14 residues. CDR3 DNA (partial): TGTGCCAGCACCCCCGGGCTAGCGTCAGATACG. Its protein is CASTPGLASDT. The CDR3 in full is CASTPGLASDTQYF.

This clone was counted between two and nine times. CDR3 DNA, as far as it was read: TGTGCCAGCAGTCAAGGGACTAGCGGACCCTACGAG. Protein: CASSQGTSGPYE. The entire CDR3 is CASSQGTSGPYEQYF. The rearrangement uses TRBV6-1 and TRBJ2-7, with 11 bases identical to TRBD2. The missing CDR3 end, 3 residues past where the read stops, is filled in from the germline J gene. Per germline, CDR1 MNHNS and CDR2 SASEGT. The V and J ends lost 5 bases and 2 bases, in that order; junction bases with no gene match: 5. The CDR3 contains 15 residues.

In this sample, this clone turned up many times. The read ends 3 residues early relative to the CDR3; the germline J gene fills the gap. The chain combines TRBV20-1 with TRBJ1-3; 7 bases align to TRBD1. The CDR3 is 14 residues long. Trimming removed 2 bases from V and 5 bases from J; junction bases left unmatched: 6. Germline V gene sequence: CDR1 DFQATT, CDR2 SNEGSKA (reference sequence). The CDR3 is CSARPTGDRNTIYF. Partial CDR3 DNA: TGCAGTGCTAGACCCACAGGGGATAGAAACACC.

There are many counts of this clone. The read stops 3 residues short of the end of the CDR3; the missing end is completed from the germline J gene. The V call is TRBV6-2 or TRBV6-3, the J call TRBJ2-2, with 8 bases fitting TRBD2. V was pared by 0 bases and J by 5 bases, with 8 bases of the junction left unmatched. This CDR3 has 17 residues. Germline-derived CDR1 and CDR2 are MNHEY and SVGEGT. This CDR3 reads CASSYSEREQGTGELFF. Incomplete CDR3 DNA: TGTGCCAGCAGTTACTCAGAGCGGGAGCAAGGGACCGGGGAG.

This clone was observed a few times. The DNA ends 3 residues before the CDR3 does, and the rest of the CDR3 is filled in from the germline J gene. V gene TRBV7-6 combines with J gene TRBJ1-2; D unclear. This CDR3 has 13 amino acids. The germline gives CDR1 SGHVS, CDR2 FNYEAQ. The CDR3 DNA, read in part, is TGTGCCAGCAGCCGCACTGATGACAATGAC. As protein: CASSRTDDND. The whole CDR3 protein is CASSRTDDNDYTF.

This clone was seen ten or more times. The read finishes 3 residues shy of the CDR3 end, and the germline J gene is used to complete it. The rearrangement uses TRBV5-4 and TRBJ1-4; a possible D gene is TRBD1 (6 bases). The V end lost 0 bases, the J end lost 5 bases, and 8 bases lay between the germline ends. CDR1 and CDR2 (germline): SGHNT, YYREEE (reference sequence). The CDR3 loop spans 14 amino acids. CDR3 loop: CASSLVGQNEKLFF. The covered CDR3 bases are TGTGCCAGCAGCTTGGTCGGACAGAATGAAAAA.

This clone was seen ten or more times. Partial CDR3 DNA: TGTGCCAGCAGTGGGGGACAGGGTGGGATT. It codes for CASSGGQGGI. The entire CDR3 reads CASSGGQGGIQYF. This rearrangement joins TRBV2 to TRBJ2-4; 9 nucleotides line up with TRBD1. With the read ending 3 residues before the CDR3 end, the germline J gene is used to fill in that end. Germline lookup yields CDR1 SNHLY and CDR2 FYNNEI. The length of the CDR3 is 13 residues.

At least ten counts were recorded for this clone. The CDR3 loop is CASSFRDNVFGYTF. The covered CDR3 bases are TGTGCCAGCAGCTTCCGGGACAATGTGTTCGGC. The chain links TRBV5-6 to TRBJ1-2; tentative D call: TRBD1 (6 bases). Sequencing ends 3 residues short of the CDR3 end; the germline J gene provides the rest. The CDR3 sequence is 14 residues long. Germline assignment: CDR1 SGHDT and CDR2 YYEEEE.

This clone was counted at least ten times. The CDR3 end is not reached by the read, which stops 3 residues before it; the germline J gene fills it in. V is TRBV20-1 and J is TRBJ2-7; TRBD2 aligns across 11 bases. V gave up 2 bases and J gave up 3 bases; unmatched junction bases: 9. Germline assignment: CDR1 DFQATT and CDR2 SNEGSKA (reference sequence). The CDR3 has 16 residues. The part of the CDR3 DNA that was read is TGCAGTGCTAGACTACCGGGACTAGCGGTAATCTACGAG. The encoded protein is CSARLPGLAVIYE. The CDR3, in full, reads CSARLPGLAVIYEQYF.

This clone was picked up many times. The CDR3 loop reads CASSLTGGQAFF. The sequenced part of the CDR3 DNA is TGTGCCAGCAGTTTAACAGGGGGTCAA. The chain employs TRBV7-9 and TRBJ1-1; 8 positions agree with TRBD1. The read ends 3 residues before the CDR3 terminus; that terminus is restored from the germline J gene. Per germline, CDR1 SEHNR and CDR2 FQNEAQ (reference sequence). The CDR3 has 12 residues.

This clone was detected ten times or more. The read finishes 3 residues shy of the CDR3 end, and the germline J gene is used to complete it. This sequence joins TRBV11-2 and TRBJ1-2; possible D gene TRBD1, 5 bases. Deletions cut 3 bases from V and 7 bases from J, with 15 bases between. This CDR3 has 14 residues. The germline V gene encodes CDR1 SGHAT and CDR2 FQNNGV. CDR3 DNA, as far as it was read: TGTGCCAGCAGCTTGGCCCTAACAGGAGGTGGC. Translating gives CASSLALTGGG. The whole CDR3 sequence is CASSLALTGGGYTF.

This clone was observed many times. The read terminates 3 residues ahead of where the CDR3 ends, so the germline J gene completes it. The genes are TRBV5-1 and TRBJ1-1; 7 bases are shared with TRBD1. Germline trimming cut 0 bases from V and 1 base from J; bases unmatched to any gene: 6. Germline V gene data show CDR1 as SGHRS and CDR2 as YFSETQ. The CDR3 contains 16 residues. CDR3 DNA, as far as it was read: TGCGCCAGCAGCTTGGGGCAGGGGGGCACGAACACTGAA. Amino acid sequence: CASSLGQGGTNTE. The full CDR3 is CASSLGQGGTNTEAFF.

This clone was seen ten or more times. The CDR3 extends 3 residues past the end of the read, so its final part is completed from the germline J gene. The V gene is TRBV7-9, the J gene TRBJ2-3; TRBD1 matches at 8 bases. This CDR3 spans 15 amino acids. Germline lookup yields CDR1 SEHNR and CDR2 FQNEAQ (reference sequence). V was pared by 1 base and J by 3 bases, with 3 bases of the junction left unmatched. The CDR3 is CASSLDNRGTDTQYF. The DNA read from the CDR3 is TGTGCCAGCAGCTTAGACAACAGGGGGACAGATACG.

Judged by abundance, this clone is medium-sized. The CDR3 is cut off 3 residues early in the read; its end comes from the germline J gene. V is TRBV20-1 and J is TRBJ1-5; 11 bases align to TRBD1. The CDR3 has 15 residues. CDR1 DFQATT and CDR2 SNEGSKA come from the germline V gene (reference sequence). Germline trimming cut 2 bases from V and 6 bases from J; bases unmatched to any gene: 6. The CDR3 bases that were read are TGCAGTGCTAGATCCGGGACAGGGGGTTTTCAGCCC. As protein: CSARSGTGGFQP. The full CDR3 protein reads CSARSGTGGFQPQHF.

There are many counts of this clone. Coverage ceases 3 residues before the CDR3 finishes, and the germline J gene fills in the end. The chain is built from TRBV18 and TRBJ2-1, with TRBD1 matching 8 bases. The germline V gene has CDR1 KGHSH and CDR2 LQKENI. CDR3 length equals 16 residues. The trim removed 3 bases at V and 5 bases at J, leaving 9 bases unmatched. The CDR3 sequence is CASSPKQGVDNNEQFF. Partial CDR3 DNA: TGTGCCAGCTCACCGAAACAGGGGGTGGACAACAATGAG.

This clone appeared many times. The read ends 3 residues early relative to the CDR3; the germline J gene fills the gap. The V gene is TRBV7-8, the J gene TRBJ1-4; 10 positions match TRBD1. Trimming cost V 5 bases and J 7 bases; bases outside gene matches: 7. Germline V CDR1 and CDR2: SGHVS, FQNEAQ. This CDR3 is 15 amino acids long. CDR3 DNA (partial): TGTGCCAGCAGCGCCGACAGGGGGCTTGTTGAAAAA. This gives the protein CASSADRGLVEK. The full CDR3 sequence reads CASSADRGLVEKLFF. The full variable domain, completed using reference TRBV7-8 and TRBJ1-4, is GAGVSQSPRYKVAKRGQDVALRCDPISGHVSLFWYQQALGQGPEFLTYFQNEAQLDKSGLPSDRFFAERPEGSVSTLKIQRTQQEDSAVYLCASSADRGLVEKLFFGSGTQLSVL.

This clone was observed a handful of times. Coverage ceases 3 residues before the CDR3 finishes, and the germline J gene fills in the end. V usage is TRBV4-2 and J usage is TRBJ2-5, with a possible D match to TRBD2 (6 bases). The V and J ends lost 4 bases and 7 bases respectively, with 22 bases between them. The CDR3 sequence is 16 residues long. Germline assignment: CDR1 LGHNA and CDR2 YNFKEQ. The sequenced part of the CDR3 DNA is TGTGCCAGCAGCCTAGACGTGGGGGGTGGACTCATGACC. Amino acids: CASSLDVGGGLMT. The entire CDR3 is CASSLDVGGGLMTQYF.

This clone was picked up a small number of times. The CDR3 sequence is CSVSPSGGTYEQYF. CDR3 DNA (partial): TGCAGCGTTTCCCCCTCAGGGGGCACCTACGAG. The chain has TRBV29-1 and TRBJ2-7, with TRBD1 matching 8 bases. The CDR3 end is not reached by the read, which stops 3 residues before it; the germline J gene fills it in. The CDR3 length is 14 residues. Germline trimming cut 5 bases from V and 2 bases from J; bases unmatched to any gene: 8. The germline CDR1 and CDR2 sequences are SQVTM and ANQGSEA.

This clone showed up many times. Sequencing ends 3 residues short of the CDR3 end; the germline J gene provides the rest. The chain joins TRBV18 to TRBJ2-5, with 7 bases identical to TRBD1. The V gene's germline CDR1 is KGHSH and CDR2 LQKENI. CDR3 length: 14 residues. The trim removed 6 bases at V and 1 base at J, leaving 5 bases unmatched. This CDR3 is CASSPGQIQETQYF. CDR3 DNA (partial): TGTGCCAGCTCGCCGGGACAGATCCAAGAGACC.

This clone was found many times. CDR3 protein: CASSRGARSTDTQYF. The part of the CDR3 DNA that was read is TGTGCCAGTAGTCGAGGGGCACGTAGCACAGATACG. V and J are TRBV19 and TRBJ2-3; D possibly matches TRBD1 or TRBD2 (5 bases each). From the germline J gene comes the end of the CDR3, since the read stops 3 residues before it. The CDR3 length is 15 residues. Trimming removed 5 bases from V and 0 bases from J, with 12 bases in between. Germline assignment: CDR1 LNHDA and CDR2 SQIVND (reference sequence). The whole variable domain, filled in from reference TRBV19 and TRBJ2-3, reads DGGITQSPKYLFRKEGQNVTLSCEQNLNHDAMYWYRQDPGQGLRLIYYSQIVNDFQKGDIAEGYSVSREKKESFPLTVTSAQKNPTAFYLCASSRGARSTDTQYFGPGTRLTVL.

This clone was counted at least ten times. The CDR3 end lies 3 residues beyond the end of the read and is filled in from the germline J gene. The chain couples TRBV7-6 to TRBJ2-5; D might be TRBD1 (5 bases). Germline V gene sequence: CDR1 SGHVS, CDR2 FNYEAQ. Trimming shortened V by 5 bases and J by 5 bases, and 15 bases separated the two germline ends. This CDR3 is 14 amino acids long. This chain's CDR3 is CASSARQGLETQYF. The DNA read from the CDR3 is TGTGCCAGCAGCGCTCGTCAGGGCCTTGAGACC.

This clone has only a few counts. The read ends 3 residues shy of where the CDR3 ends; the end is completed using the germline J gene. The chain couples TRBV30 to TRBJ2-5; TRBD1 matches 12 bases. Germline CDR1 and CDR2: GTSNPN and SVGIG (reference sequence). The CDR3 covers 15 residues. V gave up 4 bases and J gave up 4 bases; unmatched junction bases: 7. The part of the CDR3 DNA that was read is TGTGCCTGGATTTCCCCGGGACAGGGGGCAGAGACC. It codes for CAWISPGQGAET. The full CDR3 reads CAWISPGQGAETQYF.

This clone was seen repeatedly, ten times or more. The sequence runs out 3 residues before the end of the CDR3; the remainder is reconstructed from the germline J gene. The chain joins TRBV6-1 to TRBJ2-7; 7 nucleotides align to TRBD1. In germline, CDR1 is MNHNS, CDR2 SASEGT. V dropped 1 base and J dropped 0; count of bases not matched to a gene: 0. The CDR3 consists of 14 residues. The CDR3 protein is CASSEGDSSYEQYF. The sequenced CDR3 bases are TGTGCCAGCAGTGAAGGGGACAGCTCCTACGAG.

This clone showed up many times. Coverage ceases 3 residues before the CDR3 finishes, and the germline J gene fills in the end. The chain has TRBV20-1 and TRBJ1-4; D perhaps matches TRBD1 (6 bases). CDR1 DFQATT and CDR2 SNEGSKA come from the germline V gene (reference sequence). The V end was cut by 6 bases, the J end by 5 bases, with 13 bases between. This CDR3 has 13 amino acids. The CDR3 spells CSAPDRENEKLFF. CDR3 DNA (partial): TGCAGTGCCCCGGACAGAGAAAATGAAAAA.

This clone was detected ten times or more. The sequence runs out 3 residues before the end of the CDR3; the remainder is reconstructed from the germline J gene. V is TRBV7-9 and J is TRBJ2-5; TRBD1 is a possible D gene (5 bases). Germline CDR1 SEHNR, CDR2 FQNEAQ (reference sequence). Trimming removed 3 bases from V and 1 base from J, with 6 bases in between. This CDR3 comprises 13 residues. The covered CDR3 bases are TGTGCCAGCAGCTTGACAGTCCAAGAGACC. It specifies CASSLTVQET. The full CDR3 protein reads CASSLTVQETQYF.